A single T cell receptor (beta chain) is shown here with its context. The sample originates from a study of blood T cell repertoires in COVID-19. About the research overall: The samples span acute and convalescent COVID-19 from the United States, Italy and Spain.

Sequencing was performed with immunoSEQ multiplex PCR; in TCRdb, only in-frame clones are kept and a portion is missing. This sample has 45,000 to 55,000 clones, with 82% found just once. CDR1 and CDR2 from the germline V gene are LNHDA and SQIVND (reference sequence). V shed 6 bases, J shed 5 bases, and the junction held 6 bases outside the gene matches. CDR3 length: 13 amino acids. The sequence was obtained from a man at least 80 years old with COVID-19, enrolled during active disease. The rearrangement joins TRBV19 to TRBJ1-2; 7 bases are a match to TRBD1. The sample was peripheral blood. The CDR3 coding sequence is TGTGCCAGTAGCTACCCGGGACAGTATGGCTACACCTTC. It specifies CASSYPGQYGYTF.